The 11 T cell receptor beta chains below all came from one sample that was sequenced in a study of CD8 T cells in Susac syndrome. An amount of RNA that ranged from roughly 0.45 to 1 ug was reverse transcribed with random hexamers. TCRdb re-analysed the immunoSEQ multiplex PCR reads in MiXCR, keeping a single row per CDR3 protein. The table has 150,000 or so distinct CDR3 sequences, about 94% seen once; the top ten hold roughly 0.2%. The sequencing sample was made of CD8+ T cells from PBMCs. All receptors derive from a human donor with multiple sclerosis.

The genes are TRBV20-1 and TRBJ1-1; the D is unclear. This CDR3 region has 14 residues. From germline, CDR1 is DFQATT and CDR2 SNEGSKA (reference sequence). The V end lost 5 bases, the J end lost 2 bases, and 15 bases lay between the germline ends. The CDR3 loop reads CSASGRGTNTEAFF. In DNA, the CDR3 is TGCAGTGCTTCCGGGCGGGGAACCAACACTGAAGCTTTCTTT.

This clonotype was detected only once. The chain uses TRBV29-1 and TRBJ1-1; the D gene is possibly TRBD1 (6 bases). Germline lookup yields CDR1 SQVTM and CDR2 ANQGSEA. CDR3 size: 14 residues. Between the trimmed V and J ends, which lost 6 bases and 1 base, there was a span of 15 bases. The CDR3 DNA reads TGCAGCGTGGGTGGCGGGGGCAAGAACACTGAAGCTTTCTTT. This translates into CSVGGGGKNTEAFF.

The chain links TRBV5-1 to TRBJ1-1; unclear D gene. Germline CDR1 and CDR2: SGHRS and YFSETQ. V was shortened by 4 bases and J by 1 base, with 14 bases between the two germline ends. The CDR3 length is 15 residues. Written as DNA, the CDR3 is TGCGCCAGCAGCCCAGAAGGAGGGTGGAACACTGAAGCTTTCTTT. Translation: CASSPEGGWNTEAFF.

V gene TRBV28 combines with J gene TRBJ2-7, with TRBD2 identical over 8 bases. Germline CDR1 MDHEN, CDR2 SYDVKM. This CDR3 region has 14 residues. V lost 6 bases and J lost 7; bases outside the gene matches: 11. As DNA, the CDR3 is TGTGCCAGCAGCCTCCGGGGGGGGGCAAGGGAGCAGTACTTC. Translating gives CASSLRGGAREQYF.

J is TRBJ2-3 and V is TRBV30; tentatively, D is TRBD1 (5 bases). The germline V gene encodes CDR1 GTSNPN and CDR2 SVGIG (reference sequence). V lost 1 base and J lost 1, with 12 bases in between. The length of the CDR3 is 15 residues. The CDR3 here is CAWSGRGLGTDTQYF. CDR3 in DNA: TGTGCCTGGAGTGGTAGGGGTCTGGGCACAGATACGCAGTATTTT.

CDR3 bases: TGTGCCAGCAGCGTATTCGGGGGTAAGACAGATACGCAGTATTTT. This sequence encodes CASSVFGGKTDTQYF. This chain joins TRBV9 and TRBJ2-3, with D maybe TRBD2 (6 bases). Trimming cost V 1 base and J 3 bases, with 12 bases left between them. CDR1 is SGDLS and CDR2 is YYNGEE in the germline V gene. This CDR3 has 15 residues.

The chain employs TRBV27 and TRBJ2-5; 8 nucleotides match TRBD2. The CDR3 runs 16 residues. Germline V lookup: CDR1 MNHEY, CDR2 SMNVEV (reference sequence). With V trimmed by 1 base and J by 1 base, 5 bases remained unmatched. CDR3 nucleotide sequence: TGTGCCAGCAGTTTATTATCGGGGGGGCCCCAAGAGACCCAGTACTTC. Translation: CASSLLSGGPQETQYF.

This sequence joins TRBV4-1 and TRBJ1-2; 8 nucleotides align to TRBD1. Germline CDR1 is MGHRA and CDR2 is YSYEKL. The CDR3 has 16 residues. V was pared by 0 bases and J by 4 bases, with 7 bases of the junction left unmatched. Written as DNA, the CDR3 is TGCGCCAGCAGCCAAGACCGGACAGGGCAAAGCTATGGCTACACCTTC. This codes for CASSQDRTGQSYGYTF.

This clonotype was seen only a few times. The gene calls are TRBV18 and TRBJ2-7; unclear D gene. Germline V gene lookup returns CDR1 KGHSH and CDR2 LQKENI. The CDR3 totals 13 residues. V gave up 6 bases and J gave up 3 bases, with 12 bases separating them. The CDR3 DNA sequence: TGTGCCAGCTCTCCCGACACGGACTACGAGCAGTACTTC. Protein sequence: CASSPDTDYEQYF.

The chain employs TRBV30 and TRBJ2-2; D uncertain. The CDR3 is 12 residues long. Germline CDR1 reads GTSNPN; CDR2 reads SVGIG (reference sequence). V gave up 2 bases and J gave up 10 bases, with 11 bases separating them. CDR3 DNA: TGTGCCTGGAGTTCAGTGAGTGAGGAGCTGTTTTTT. This encodes CAWSSVSEELFF.

The CDR3 loop reads CSVEQAPGRDEQYF. The CDR3 nucleotides are TGCAGCGTTGAACAGGCCCCCGGTAGGGATGAGCAGTACTTC. The chain employs TRBV29-1 and TRBJ2-7, with D unclear. CDR3 length equals 14 residues. Germline V CDR1 and CDR2: SQVTM, ANQGSEA. V was trimmed by 2 bases and J by 7 bases, leaving 18 bases between them.